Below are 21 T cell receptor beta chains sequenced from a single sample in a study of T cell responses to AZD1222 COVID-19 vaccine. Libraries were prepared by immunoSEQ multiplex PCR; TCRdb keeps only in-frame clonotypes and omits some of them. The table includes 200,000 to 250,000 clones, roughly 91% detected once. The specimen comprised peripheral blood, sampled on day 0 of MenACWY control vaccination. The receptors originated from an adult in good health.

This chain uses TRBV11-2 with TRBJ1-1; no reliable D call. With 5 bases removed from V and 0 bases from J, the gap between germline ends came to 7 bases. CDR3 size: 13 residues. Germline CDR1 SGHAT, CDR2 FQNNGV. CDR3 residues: CASSRELNTEAFF. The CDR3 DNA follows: TGTGCCAGCAGCCGAGAACTGAACACTGAAGCTTTCTTT.

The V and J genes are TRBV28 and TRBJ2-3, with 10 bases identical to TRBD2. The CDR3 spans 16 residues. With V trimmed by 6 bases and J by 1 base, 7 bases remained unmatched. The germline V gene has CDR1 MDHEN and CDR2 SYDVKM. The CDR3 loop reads CASSSLAGARTDTQYF. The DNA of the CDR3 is TGTGCCAGCAGCTCCCTAGCGGGGGCCCGCACAGATACGCAGTATTTT.

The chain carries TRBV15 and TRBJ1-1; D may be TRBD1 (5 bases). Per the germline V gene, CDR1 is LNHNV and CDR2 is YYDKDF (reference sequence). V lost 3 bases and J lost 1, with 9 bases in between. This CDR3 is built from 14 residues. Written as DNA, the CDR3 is TGTGCCACCAGCAGGGGCGGGGGGAACACTGAAGCTTTCTTT. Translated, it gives CATSRGGGNTEAFF.

CDR3 protein: CASSKPGLAGAIAYEQYF. The DNA of the CDR3 is TGTGCCAGCAGCAAACCGGGACTAGCGGGGGCCATTGCCTACGAGCAGTACTTC. The rearrangement joins TRBV5-6 to TRBJ2-7; 14 bases are shared with TRBD2. In germline, CDR1 is SGHDT, CDR2 YYEEEE. This CDR3 has 18 residues. J lost 2 bases, V lost 4 bases, and 11 bases had no gene match.

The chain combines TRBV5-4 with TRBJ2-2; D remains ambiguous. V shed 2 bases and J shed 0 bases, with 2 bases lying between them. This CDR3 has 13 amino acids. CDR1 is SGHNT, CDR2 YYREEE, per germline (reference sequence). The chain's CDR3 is CASSLPNTGELFF. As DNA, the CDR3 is TGTGCCAGCAGCTTACCGAACACCGGGGAGCTGTTTTTT.

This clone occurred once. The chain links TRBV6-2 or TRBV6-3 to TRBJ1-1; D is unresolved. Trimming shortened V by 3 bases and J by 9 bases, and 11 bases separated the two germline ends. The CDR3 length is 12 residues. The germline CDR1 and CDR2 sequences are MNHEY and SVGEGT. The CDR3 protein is CASSYGIAQAFF. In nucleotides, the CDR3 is TGTGCCAGCAGTTATGGAATAGCCCAAGCTTTCTTT.

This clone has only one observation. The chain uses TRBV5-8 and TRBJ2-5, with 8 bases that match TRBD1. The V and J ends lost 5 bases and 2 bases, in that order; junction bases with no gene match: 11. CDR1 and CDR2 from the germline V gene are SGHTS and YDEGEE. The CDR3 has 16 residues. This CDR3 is CASSSGQGVQQETQYF. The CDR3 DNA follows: TGTGCCAGCAGTTCCGGACAGGGTGTGCAACAAGAGACCCAGTACTTC.

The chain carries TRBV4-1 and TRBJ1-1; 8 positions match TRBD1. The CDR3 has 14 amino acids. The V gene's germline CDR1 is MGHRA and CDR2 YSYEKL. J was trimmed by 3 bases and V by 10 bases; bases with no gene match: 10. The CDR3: CAKKGRTGHTEAFF. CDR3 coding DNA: TGCGCCAAGAAAGGGCGGACAGGGCACACTGAAGCTTTCTTT.

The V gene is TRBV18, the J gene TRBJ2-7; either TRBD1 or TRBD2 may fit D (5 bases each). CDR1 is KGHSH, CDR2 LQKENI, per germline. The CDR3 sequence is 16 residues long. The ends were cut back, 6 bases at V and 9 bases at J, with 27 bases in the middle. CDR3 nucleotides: TGTGCCAGCTCGCCCTCGATTCAGGGACGCCTCGGGTGGCAGTACTTC. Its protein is CASSPSIQGRLGWQYF.

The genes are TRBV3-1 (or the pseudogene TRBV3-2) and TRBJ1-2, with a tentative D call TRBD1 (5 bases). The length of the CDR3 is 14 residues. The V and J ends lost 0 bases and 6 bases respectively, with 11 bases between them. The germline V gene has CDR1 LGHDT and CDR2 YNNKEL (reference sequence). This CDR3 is CASSQEGGANGYTF. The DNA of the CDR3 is TGTGCCAGCAGCCAAGAGGGTGGGGCCAATGGCTACACCTTC.

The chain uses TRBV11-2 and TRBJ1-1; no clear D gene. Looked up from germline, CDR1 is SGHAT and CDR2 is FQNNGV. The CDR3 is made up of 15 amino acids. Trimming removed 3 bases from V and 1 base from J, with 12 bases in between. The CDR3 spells CASSFLRRKNTEAFF. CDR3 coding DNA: TGTGCCAGCAGCTTTTTACGGCGGAAGAACACTGAAGCTTTCTTT.

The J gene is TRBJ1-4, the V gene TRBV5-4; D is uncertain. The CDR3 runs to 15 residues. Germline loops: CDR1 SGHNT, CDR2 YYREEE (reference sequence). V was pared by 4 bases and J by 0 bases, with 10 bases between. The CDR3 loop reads CASSPYQATNEKLFF. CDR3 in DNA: TGTGCCAGCAGCCCGTACCAAGCAACTAATGAAAAACTGTTTTTT.

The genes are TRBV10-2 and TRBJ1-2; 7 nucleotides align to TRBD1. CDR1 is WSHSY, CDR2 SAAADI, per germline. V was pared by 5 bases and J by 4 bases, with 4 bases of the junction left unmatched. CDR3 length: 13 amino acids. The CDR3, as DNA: TGCGCCAGCAGTCTTGACAGGGTCTATGGCTACACCTTC. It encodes CASSLDRVYGYTF.

The DNA for the CDR3 is TGTGCCAGCAGCTCTAATAGCGGGGGGGCCCTCAATGAGCAGTTCTTC. It codes for CASSSNSGGALNEQFF. This chain links TRBV5-4 with TRBJ2-1; TRBD2 matches 11 bases. The trim removed 3 bases at V and 6 bases at J, leaving 8 bases unmatched. The germline gives CDR1 SGHNT, CDR2 YYREEE (reference sequence). This CDR3 comprises 16 residues.

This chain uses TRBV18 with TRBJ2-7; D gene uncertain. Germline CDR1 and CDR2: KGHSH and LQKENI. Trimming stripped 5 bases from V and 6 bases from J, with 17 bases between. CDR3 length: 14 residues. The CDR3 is CASSSQLDPFEQYF. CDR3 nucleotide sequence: TGTGCCAGCTCATCGCAGCTCGATCCCTTCGAGCAGTACTTC.

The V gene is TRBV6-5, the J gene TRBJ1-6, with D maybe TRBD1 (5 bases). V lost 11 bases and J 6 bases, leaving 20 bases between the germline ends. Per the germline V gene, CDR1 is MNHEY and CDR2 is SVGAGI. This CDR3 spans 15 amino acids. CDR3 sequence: CAGSTGDASNSPLHF. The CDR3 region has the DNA TGTGCCGGGTCAACAGGCGATGCTTCTAATTCACCCCTCCACTTT.

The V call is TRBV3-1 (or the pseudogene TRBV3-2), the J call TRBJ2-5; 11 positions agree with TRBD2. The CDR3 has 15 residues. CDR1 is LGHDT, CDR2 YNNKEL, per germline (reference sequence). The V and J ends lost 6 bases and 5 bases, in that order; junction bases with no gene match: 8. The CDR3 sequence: CASSSSSGGRETQYF. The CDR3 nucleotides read TGTGCCAGCAGTTCCTCTAGCGGGGGGAGGGAGACCCAGTACTTC.

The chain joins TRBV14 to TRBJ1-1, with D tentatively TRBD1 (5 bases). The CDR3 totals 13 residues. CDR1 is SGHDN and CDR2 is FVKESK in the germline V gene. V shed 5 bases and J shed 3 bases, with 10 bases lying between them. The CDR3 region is CASSTQGYTEAFF. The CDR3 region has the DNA TGTGCCAGCAGCACTCAGGGATACACTGAAGCTTTCTTT.

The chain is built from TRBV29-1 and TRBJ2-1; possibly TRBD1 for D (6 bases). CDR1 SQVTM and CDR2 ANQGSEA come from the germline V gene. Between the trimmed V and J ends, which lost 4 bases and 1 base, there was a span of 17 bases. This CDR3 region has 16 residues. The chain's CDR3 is CSVGPEGVLSYNEQFF. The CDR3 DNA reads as TGCAGCGTTGGCCCTGAGGGGGTGCTATCCTACAATGAGCAGTTCTTC.

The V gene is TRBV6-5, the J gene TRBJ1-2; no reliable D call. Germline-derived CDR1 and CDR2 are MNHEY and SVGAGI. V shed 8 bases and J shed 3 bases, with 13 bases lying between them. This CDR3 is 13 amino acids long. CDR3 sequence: CASQREPYYGYTF. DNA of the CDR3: TGTGCCAGCCAACGAGAGCCTTACTATGGCTACACCTTC.

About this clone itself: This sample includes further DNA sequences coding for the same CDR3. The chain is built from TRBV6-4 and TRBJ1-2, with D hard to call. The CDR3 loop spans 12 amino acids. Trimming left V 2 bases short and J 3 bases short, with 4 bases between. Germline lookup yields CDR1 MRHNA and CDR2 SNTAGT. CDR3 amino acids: CASSDGDYGYTF. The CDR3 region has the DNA TGTGCCAGCAGTGACGGTGACTATGGCTACACCTTC.